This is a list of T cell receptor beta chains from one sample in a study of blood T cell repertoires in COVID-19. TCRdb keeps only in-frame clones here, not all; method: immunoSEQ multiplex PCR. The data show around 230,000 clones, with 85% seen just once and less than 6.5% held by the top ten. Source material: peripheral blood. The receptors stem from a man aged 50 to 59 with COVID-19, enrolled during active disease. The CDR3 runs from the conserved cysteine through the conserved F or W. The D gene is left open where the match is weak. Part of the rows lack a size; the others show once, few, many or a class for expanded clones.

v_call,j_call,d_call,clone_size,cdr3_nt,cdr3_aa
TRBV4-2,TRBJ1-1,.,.,TGTGCCAGCAGCCCCGCTGAGGGGAACACTGAAGCTTTCTTT,CASSPAEGNTEAFF
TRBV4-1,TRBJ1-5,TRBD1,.,TGCGCCAGCAGCCCGGGACAGGGTCGTCAGCCCCAGCATTTT,CASSPGQGRQPQHF
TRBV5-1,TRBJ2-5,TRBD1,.,TGCGCCAGCAGTTCATACGTCCAGGGGGCACGGGAGACCCAGTACTTC,CASSSYVQGARETQYF
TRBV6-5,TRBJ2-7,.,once,TGTGCCAGCAGTTACTCTAGCGGCTATAGGGACGAGCAGTACTTC,CASSYSSGYRDEQYF
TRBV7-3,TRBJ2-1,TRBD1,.,TGTGCCAGCAGCTTATCGTACACAGGGGAATCCTACAATGAGCAGTTCTTC,CASSLSYTGESYNEQFF
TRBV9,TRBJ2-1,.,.,TGTGCCAGCATGCCCCCGGGGGCGGGGGTTTACAATGAGCAGTTCTTC,CASMPPGAGVYNEQFF
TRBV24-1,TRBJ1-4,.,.,TGTGCCACCAGTGACCCCGGGACTCCTGAAAAACTGTTTTTT,CATSDPGTPEKLFF
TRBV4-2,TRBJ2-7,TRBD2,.,TGTGCCAGCAGCCAACACACCGGGACTAGCGATTCCTACGAGCAGTACTTC,CASSQHTGTSDSYEQYF
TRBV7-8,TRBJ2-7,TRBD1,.,TGTGCCAGCAGCCGCCGGACAGGGGTCTACGAGCAGTACTTC,CASSRRTGVYEQYF
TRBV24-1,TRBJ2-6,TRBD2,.,TGTGCCACCAGTGAGGTCGGGGGGGCCGGGGCCAACGTCCTGACTTTC,CATSEVGGAGANVLTF
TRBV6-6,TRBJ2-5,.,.,TGTGCCAGCAGACGGACAGTGTACCAAGAGACCCAGTACTTC,CASRRTVYQETQYF
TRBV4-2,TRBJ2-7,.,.,TGTGCCAGCAGCCAAGATCTTTCCTACGAGCAGTACTTC,CASSQDLSYEQYF
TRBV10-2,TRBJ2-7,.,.,TGCGCCAGCAGTCTAGCGTTGGGGTACGAGCAGTACTTC,CASSLALGYEQYF
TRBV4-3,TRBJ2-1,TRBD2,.,TGCGCCAGCAGCCGCTCGCAACTAGCGGGGGTTATCAATGAGCAGTTCTTC,CASSRSQLAGVINEQFF
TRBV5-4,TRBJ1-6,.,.,TGTGCCAGCAGCTTGGACAGGGCGGTGAATTCACCCCTCCACTTT,CASSLDRAVNSPLHF
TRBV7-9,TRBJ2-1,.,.,TGTGCCAGCAGCTTTCACAGGAATGAGCAGTTCTTC,CASSFHRNEQFF
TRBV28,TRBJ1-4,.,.,TGTGCCAGCAGTTTGAGGGGGTCTGTTGGAGAAAAACTGTTTTTT,CASSLRGSVGEKLFF